This T cell receptor (beta chain) was recorded in a study of blood T cells in healthy people across ages. The authors ran a second PCR of about 6 to 12 cycles using a sample-barcoded 5' primer and a J-beta primer mix. There were at least 2.5 million CDR3-containing paired-end reads obtained from each sample. Each CDR3 protein gets one entry after TCRdb re-called the 5' RACE reads with MiXCR. The sample yields 1.5 million to 2 million distinct CDR3 sequences, over 25% seen once. The V end lost 2 bases, the J end lost 5 bases, and 11 bases lay between the germline ends. Germline V lookup: CDR1 LGHDT, CDR2 YNNKEL (reference sequence). This CDR3 contains 14 residues. The sample holds a few counts of this clonotype. The antigen is not known. The study, taken as a whole, reports: The long-lived group displayed more naive CD4+ cells, plus higher diversity, than the aged donors did. Unsorted PBMC input precluded a conclusive naive versus antigen-experienced comparison. Underestimates were what the diversity estimates from one million T cells were considered to be.

The sequence was collected from a woman younger than 45 in good health. Sequenced material: blood. J is TRBJ2-3 and V is TRBV3-1; no firm D call. CDR3 DNA sequence: TGTGCCAGCAGCCAACAACCCCTAGTAGATACGCAGTATTTT. It is translated as CASSQQPLVDTQYF.